The 11 T cell receptor beta chains listed next were all sequenced from one sample in a study of cytomegalovirus exposure and HLA in healthy donors. The PCR contained 60 Vbeta and 13 Jbeta primers. Generated by immunoSEQ multiplex PCR, the TCRdb table keeps only in-frame clones and is missing some. The table has 150,000 to 200,000 clones, over 65% seen once. The sample consisted of PBMCs. The receptors were sampled from a boy aged 2 to 9 in good health and CMV-seronegative.

The chain is built from TRBV7-2 and TRBJ2-1; no clear D gene. The V end was cut by 5 bases, the J end by 4 bases, with 12 bases between. The CDR3 covers 14 residues. CDR1 and CDR2 from the germline V gene are SGHTA and FQGNSA. In nucleotides, the CDR3 is TGTGCCAGCAGCCCCTCAGTAGCTTACAATGAGCAGTTCTTC. Translation: CASSPSVAYNEQFF.

This sequence joins TRBV6-6 and TRBJ1-2; TRBD1 matches 7 bases. The V gene's germline CDR1 is MNHNY and CDR2 SVGAGI (reference sequence). The V and J ends lost 4 bases and 4 bases, in that order; junction bases with no gene match: 6. The CDR3 sequence is 14 residues long. The CDR3 reads CASSFPGQSYGYTF. The DNA of the CDR3 is TGTGCCAGCAGTTTCCCGGGACAGAGCTATGGCTACACCTTC.

The V and J genes are TRBV10-1 and TRBJ2-7; no reliable D call. Looked up from germline, CDR1 is WNHNN and CDR2 is SYGVQD (reference sequence). The CDR3 totals 10 residues. V was cut by 3 bases and J by 6 bases, with 3 bases left in between. The CDR3 DNA is TGCGCCAGCAGTGAAGCCGAGCAGTACTTC. It is translated as CASSEAEQYF.

This clone was seen only a few times. V usage is TRBV7-9 and J usage is TRBJ1-1; D might be TRBD1 (6 bases). The germline CDR1 and CDR2 sequences are SEHNR and FQNEAQ (reference sequence). This CDR3 is 17 amino acids long. Trimming took off 8 bases at V and 1 base at J, with 23 bases between the two ends. CDR3 loop: CASLSIGGARGNTEAFF. The CDR3 DNA follows: TGTGCCAGCCTCTCGATTGGGGGGGCGCGGGGGAACACTGAAGCTTTCTTT. Full variable domain (rest looked up from reference TRBV7-9 and TRBJ1-1): DTGVSQNPRHKITKRGQNVTFRCDPISEHNRLYWYRQTLGQGPEFLTYFQNEAQLEKSRLLSDRFSAERPKGSFSTLEIQRTEQGDSAMYLCASLSIGGARGNTEAFFGQGTRLTVV.

The chain links TRBV11-2 to TRBJ2-7; D is uncertain. Germline CDR1 SGHAT, CDR2 FQNNGV. CDR3 length equals 15 residues. Trimming removed 1 base from V and 2 bases from J, with 12 bases in between. Here the CDR3 DNA reads TGTGCCAGCAGCTTAGTGGGCCCGCAGACCTACGAGCAGTACTTC. Amino acids: CASSLVGPQTYEQYF.

This chain joins TRBV5-1 and TRBJ2-1; weak D call: TRBD1 (5 bases). Trimming removed 7 bases from V and 3 bases from J, with 17 bases in between. This CDR3 is 15 amino acids long. Germline CDR1 and CDR2: SGHRS and YFSETQ. CDR3 residues: CASDSGGAGYNEQFF. DNA for the CDR3: TGCGCCAGCGATTCTGGTGGGGCAGGCTACAATGAGCAGTTCTTC.

This CDR3 is CASSFQGVDYGYTF. CDR3 in DNA: TGTGCCAGCAGCTTTCAGGGGGTCGACTATGGCTACACCTTC. This chain connects TRBV7-8 to TRBJ1-2, with 7 bases fitting TRBD1. Unmatched junction bases numbered 4, after V lost 3 bases and J lost 3 bases. The CDR3 consists of 14 residues. The V gene's germline CDR1 is SGHVS and CDR2 FQNEAQ.

This clone was counted once. The V gene is TRBV2, the J gene TRBJ1-5; 9 nucleotides align to TRBD1. V lost 6 bases to trimming and J lost 4 bases; unmatched junction nucleotides: 4. The CDR3 extends over 14 amino acids. Germline CDR1 is SNHLY and CDR2 is FYNNEI. Here the CDR3 reads CASRTGGGNQPQHF. CDR3 coding DNA: TGTGCCAGCAGGACAGGGGGGGGGAATCAGCCCCAGCATTTT.

The chain is built from TRBV4-2 and TRBJ2-1, with D possibly being TRBD1 (5 bases). V lost 1 base and J 6 bases, leaving 22 bases between the germline ends. Germline-derived CDR1 and CDR2 are LGHNA and YNFKEQ. This CDR3 has 18 amino acids. DNA of the CDR3: TGTGCCAGCAGCCAAGCACAGGTACGGTTCGCAGAATTCAATGAGCAGTTCTTC. This sequence encodes CASSQAQVRFAEFNEQFF.

The gene calls are TRBV2 and TRBJ1-2; no definite D call. V dropped 1 base and J dropped 1 base, with 7 bases sitting between them. Germline CDR1 and CDR2: SNHLY and FYNNEI. This CDR3 has 14 amino acids. The CDR3 spells CASSEVGLNYGYTF. Here the CDR3 DNA reads TGTGCCAGCAGTGAAGTGGGCCTTAACTATGGCTACACCTTC.

The rearrangement links TRBV6-8 to TRBJ1-1; D is uncertain. Germline V gene data show CDR1 as MNHGY and CDR2 as SAAAGT. The CDR3 contains 14 residues. Trimming stripped 2 bases from V and 6 bases from J, with 13 bases between. CDR3 nucleotides: TGTGCCAGCAGTTACCATCGGGTTTGCTCTGAAGCTTTCTTT. Amino acids: CASSYHRVCSEAFF.